This is a list of T cell receptor beta chains from one sample in a study of monozygotic twins with inflammatory bowel disease. One entry per CDR3 protein, without DNA, is what TCRdb gives after re-calling the 5' RACE reads. The sample totals about 330,000 distinct CDR3 sequences. Sequencing was carried out using blood. The source of these receptors is a human donor with ulcerative colitis or Crohn's disease, or a healthy co-twin of an affected twin (not recorded which). Both conserved end residues are part of each CDR3.

j_call v_call cdr3_aa
TRBJ2-5 TRBV5-1 CASSSYGTQYF
TRBJ2-7 TRBV20-1 CSASKASSEQYF
TRBJ2-7 TRBV4-1 CASSQFDRVVLTYEQYF
TRBJ2-7 TRBV5-4 CASSFDLSSYEQYF
TRBJ2-7 TRBV7-2 CASSRGRPSLSYEQYF
TRBJ2-2 TRBV11-2 CASSFPDPRVSGELFF
TRBJ1-3 TRBV5-1 CASSLVGNTIYF
TRBJ2-1 TRBV10-3 CAISGSRGGQDVSYNEQFF
TRBJ2-7 TRBV20-1 CSARTRTSGDPYEQYF
TRBJ1-1 TRBV7-9 CASSSRGQGSDTEAFF
TRBJ1-6 TRBV5-1 CASSLDGSTGNSPLHF
TRBJ1-5 TRBV19 CASRAGTGPNQPQHF
TRBJ2-5 TRBV5-1 CASSLQTGYQETQYF
TRBJ2-1 TRBV6-5 CASSSPGGSGNNEQFF
TRBJ1-6 TRBV7-8 CASSRQNNSPLHF
TRBJ2-1 TRBV14 CASSQRPLFPGGTEVHEQFF
TRBJ2-1 TRBV6-5 CASSYSTPGQPSYNEQFF
TRBJ2-7 TRBV27 CASRGGSYEQYF
TRBJ1-5 TRBV28 CASSFYVDSNQPQHF
TRBJ2-2 TRBV5-6 CASRPSGRLSGELFF
TRBJ2-5 TRBV28 CASSFGLAPETQYF
TRBJ2-3 TRBV7-8 CASRKNPGTRDTQYF
TRBJ2-2 TRBV9 CASSVAGGELFF
TRBJ1-1 TRBV4-3 CASSWNAGSVNTEAFF
TRBJ2-7 TRBV20-1 CSAPVMASPYEQYF
TRBJ1-6 TRBV7-9 CASSRGGQPKLHF
TRBJ1-6 TRBV27 CASSNGPNSPLHF
TRBJ2-7 TRBV7-2 CASSLQGPSEQYF
TRBJ2-7 TRBV29-1 CSVVQGLSYEQYF
TRBJ1-2 TRBV5-1 CASSLWGHGGYTF
TRBJ2-2 TRBV28 CASSLGALDTGELFF
TRBJ2-7 TRBV5-5 CASSLAGLAGREQYF
TRBJ2-2 TRBV6-2/TRBV6-3 CASSRNNPGELFF
TRBJ2-1 TRBV20-1 CSASRLGASYNEQFF
TRBJ1-1 TRBV7-2 CASSLGDRGRLAFF
TRBJ2-7 TRBV30 CAWSVGAPGSEQYF
TRBJ1-6 TRBV20-1 CSARGDHYNSPLHF
TRBJ2-4 TRBV12-3/TRBV12-4 CASSHASLAKNIQYF
TRBJ2-1 TRBV5-1 CASSLDLTSGNNEQFF
TRBJ2-3 TRBV7-9 CASSRDNTDTQYF
TRBJ1-2 TRBV12-3/TRBV12-4 CASSLMEGAGNGYTF
TRBJ2-1 TRBV5-5 CASSRTTLPYNEQFF
TRBJ2-5 TRBV4-3 CASSQERRAGGYQETQYF
TRBJ2-7 TRBV2 CASRARTGDYEQYF
TRBJ1-2 TRBV6-1 CASSEAGGWYGYTF
TRBJ2-2 TRBV12-3/TRBV12-4 CASSFGSGGSGVGELFF
TRBJ2-2 TRBV20-1 CSARKRSTGELFF
TRBJ2-1 TRBV5-4 CASSVARGISYNEQFF
TRBJ1-1 TRBV3-1 CASSHGTDRFF
TRBJ2-4 TRBV18 CASSPGVMEQNIQYF
TRBJ2-1 TRBV27 CASSPGREREQFF
TRBJ2-1 TRBV27 CASRLVHEQFF
TRBJ2-7 TRBV9 CASSPGTVSYEQYF
TRBJ2-1 TRBV7-6 CASSLGGHGSSYNEQFF
TRBJ1-2 TRBV7-9 CASIRRDRLYGYTF
TRBJ1-2 TRBV7-2 CASSPNGQYGYTF
TRBJ1-5 TRBV7-2 CASRLDRNQPQHF